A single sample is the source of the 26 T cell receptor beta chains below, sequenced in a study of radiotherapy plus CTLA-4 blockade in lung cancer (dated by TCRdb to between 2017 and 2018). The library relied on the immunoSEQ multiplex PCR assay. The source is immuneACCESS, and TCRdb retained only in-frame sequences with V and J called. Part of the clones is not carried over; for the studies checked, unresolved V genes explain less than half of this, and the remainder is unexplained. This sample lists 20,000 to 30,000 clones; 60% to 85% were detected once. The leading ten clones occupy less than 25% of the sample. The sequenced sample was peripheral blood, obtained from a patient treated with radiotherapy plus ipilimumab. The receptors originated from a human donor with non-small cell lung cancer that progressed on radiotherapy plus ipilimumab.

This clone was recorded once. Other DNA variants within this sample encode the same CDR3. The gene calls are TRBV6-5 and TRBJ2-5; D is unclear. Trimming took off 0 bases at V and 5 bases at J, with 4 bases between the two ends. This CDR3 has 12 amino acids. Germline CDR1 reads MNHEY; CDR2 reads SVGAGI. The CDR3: CASSYSGETQYF. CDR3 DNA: TGTGCCAGCAGTTACTCGGGGGAGACCCAGTACTTC.

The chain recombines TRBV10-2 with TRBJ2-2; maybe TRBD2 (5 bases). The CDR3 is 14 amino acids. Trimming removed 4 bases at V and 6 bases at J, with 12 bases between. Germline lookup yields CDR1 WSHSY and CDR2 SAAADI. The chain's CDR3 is CASSAILVPGELFF. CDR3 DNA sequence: TGCGCCAGCAGTGCGATACTAGTGCCCGGGGAGCTGTTTTTT.

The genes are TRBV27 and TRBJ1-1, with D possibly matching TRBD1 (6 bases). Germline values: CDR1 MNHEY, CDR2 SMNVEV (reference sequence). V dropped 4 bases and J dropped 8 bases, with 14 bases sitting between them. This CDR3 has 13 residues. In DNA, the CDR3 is TGTGCCAGCAGTTCTATACAGGGCCGAGAAGCTTTCTTT. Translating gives CASSSIQGREAFF.

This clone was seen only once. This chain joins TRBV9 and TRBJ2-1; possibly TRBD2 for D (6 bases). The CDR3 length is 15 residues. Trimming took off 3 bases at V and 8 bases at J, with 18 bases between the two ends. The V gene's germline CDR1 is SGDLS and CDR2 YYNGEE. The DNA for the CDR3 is TGTGCCAGCAGCGCGGCGGGGTTAGTAAACGATGAGCAGTTCTTC. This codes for CASSAAGLVNDEQFF.

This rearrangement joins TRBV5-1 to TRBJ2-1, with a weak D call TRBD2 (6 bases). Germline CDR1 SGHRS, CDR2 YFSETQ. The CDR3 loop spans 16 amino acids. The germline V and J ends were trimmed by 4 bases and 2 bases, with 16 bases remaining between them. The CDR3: CASSVYLASAYNEQFF. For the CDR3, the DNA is TGCGCCAGCAGCGTATACCTAGCGAGCGCCTACAATGAGCAGTTCTTC.

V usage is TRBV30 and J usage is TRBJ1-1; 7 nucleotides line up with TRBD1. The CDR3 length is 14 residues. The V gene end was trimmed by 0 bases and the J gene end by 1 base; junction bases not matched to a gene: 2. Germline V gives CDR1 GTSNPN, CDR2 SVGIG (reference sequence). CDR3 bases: TGTGCCTGGAGTGTACCAGGGGGGAACACTGAAGCTTTCTTT. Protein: CAWSVPGGNTEAFF. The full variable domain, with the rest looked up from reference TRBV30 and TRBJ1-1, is SQTIHQWPATLVQPVGSPLSLECTVEGTSNPNLYWYRQAAGRGLQLLFYSVGIGQISSEVPQNLSASRPQDRQFILSSKKLLLSDSGFYLCAWSVPGGNTEAFFGQGTRLTVV.

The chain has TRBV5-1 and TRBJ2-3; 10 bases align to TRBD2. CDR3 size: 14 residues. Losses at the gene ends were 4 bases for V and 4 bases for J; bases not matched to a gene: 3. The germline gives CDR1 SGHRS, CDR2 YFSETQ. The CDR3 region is CASSPLAGADTQYF. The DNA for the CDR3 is TGCGCCAGCAGCCCCCTAGCGGGAGCAGATACGCAGTATTTT.

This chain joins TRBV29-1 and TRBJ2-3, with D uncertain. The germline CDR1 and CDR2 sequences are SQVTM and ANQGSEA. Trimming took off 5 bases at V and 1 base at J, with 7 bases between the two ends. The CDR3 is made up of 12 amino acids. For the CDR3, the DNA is TGCAGCGTTAGAACAGGCACAGATACGCAGTATTTT. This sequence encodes CSVRTGTDTQYF.

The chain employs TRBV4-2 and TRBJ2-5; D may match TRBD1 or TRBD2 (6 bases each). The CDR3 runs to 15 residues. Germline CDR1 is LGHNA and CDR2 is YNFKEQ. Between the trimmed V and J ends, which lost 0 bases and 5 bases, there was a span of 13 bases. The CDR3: CASSQDLGAGETQYF. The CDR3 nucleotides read TGTGCCAGCAGCCAAGATCTGGGGGCGGGGGAGACCCAGTACTTC.

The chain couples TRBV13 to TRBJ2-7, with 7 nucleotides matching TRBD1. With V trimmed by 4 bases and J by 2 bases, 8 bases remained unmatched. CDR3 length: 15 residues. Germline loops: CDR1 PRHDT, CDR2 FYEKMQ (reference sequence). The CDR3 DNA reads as TGTGCCAGCAGCTCTCCGCGAGGGGGCGCCTACGAGCAGTACTTC. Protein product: CASSSPRGGAYEQYF.

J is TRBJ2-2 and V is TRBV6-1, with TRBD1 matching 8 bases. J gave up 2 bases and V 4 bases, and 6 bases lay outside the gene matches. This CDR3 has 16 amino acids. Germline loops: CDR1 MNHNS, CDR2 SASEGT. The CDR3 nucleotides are TGTGCCAGCAGTGGATCCGGGACAGGCAACACCGGGGAGCTGTTTTTT. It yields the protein CASSGSGTGNTGELFF.

CDR3 residues: CASSLEASGFYNEQFF. DNA of the CDR3: TGCGCCAGCAGCTTGGAAGCTAGCGGGTTCTACAATGAGCAGTTCTTC. The chain employs TRBV5-1 and TRBJ2-1, with 8 bases lining up with TRBD2. Germline V gives CDR1 SGHRS, CDR2 YFSETQ. With 0 bases clipped from V and 3 bases from J, the junction kept 5 bases outside the gene matches. The length of the CDR3 is 16 residues.

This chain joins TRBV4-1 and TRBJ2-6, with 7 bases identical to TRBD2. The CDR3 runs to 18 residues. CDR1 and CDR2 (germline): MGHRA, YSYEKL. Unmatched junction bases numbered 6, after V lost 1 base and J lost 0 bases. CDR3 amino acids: CASSQAYRGVSGANVLTF. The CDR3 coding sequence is TGCGCCAGCAGCCAAGCCTACCGGGGGGTCTCTGGGGCCAACGTCCTGACTTTC.

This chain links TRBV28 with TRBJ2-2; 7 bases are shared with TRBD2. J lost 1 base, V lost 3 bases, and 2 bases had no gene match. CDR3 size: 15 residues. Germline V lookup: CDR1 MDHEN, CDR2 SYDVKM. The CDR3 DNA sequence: TGTGCCAGCAGTTTTCTAGCGGTGAACACCGGGGAGCTGTTTTTT. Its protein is CASSFLAVNTGELFF.

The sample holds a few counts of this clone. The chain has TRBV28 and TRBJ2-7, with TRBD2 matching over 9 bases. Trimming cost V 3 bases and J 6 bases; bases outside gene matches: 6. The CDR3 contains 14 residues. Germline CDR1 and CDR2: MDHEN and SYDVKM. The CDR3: CASSLAGGPGEQYF. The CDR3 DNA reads TGTGCCAGCAGTTTGGCGGGAGGGCCAGGCGAGCAGTACTTC.

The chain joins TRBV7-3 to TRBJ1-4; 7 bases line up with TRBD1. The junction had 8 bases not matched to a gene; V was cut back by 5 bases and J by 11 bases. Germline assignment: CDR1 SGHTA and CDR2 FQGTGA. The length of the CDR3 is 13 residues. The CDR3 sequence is CASSQRQGGKLFF. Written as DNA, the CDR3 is TGTGCCAGCAGCCAGCGACAGGGTGGCAAACTGTTTTTT.

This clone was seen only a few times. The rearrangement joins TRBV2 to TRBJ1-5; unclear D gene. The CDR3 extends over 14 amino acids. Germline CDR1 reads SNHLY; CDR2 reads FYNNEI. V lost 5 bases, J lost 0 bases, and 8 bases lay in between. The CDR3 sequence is CASSKAGSNQPQHF. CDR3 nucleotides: TGTGCCAGCAGTAAGGCCGGTAGCAATCAGCCCCAGCATTTT. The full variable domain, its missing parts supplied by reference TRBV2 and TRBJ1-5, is EPEVTQTPSHQVTQMGQEVILRCVPISNHLYFYWYRQILGQKVEFLVSFYNNEISEKSEIFDDQFSVERPDGSNFTLKIRSTKLEDSAMYFCASSKAGSNQPQHFGDGTRLSIL.

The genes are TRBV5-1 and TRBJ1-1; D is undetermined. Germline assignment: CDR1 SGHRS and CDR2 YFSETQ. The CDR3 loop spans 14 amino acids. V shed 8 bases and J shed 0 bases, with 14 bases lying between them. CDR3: CASGKTDMNTEAFF. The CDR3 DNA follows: TGCGCCAGTGGAAAGACCGACATGAACACTGAAGCTTTCTTT.

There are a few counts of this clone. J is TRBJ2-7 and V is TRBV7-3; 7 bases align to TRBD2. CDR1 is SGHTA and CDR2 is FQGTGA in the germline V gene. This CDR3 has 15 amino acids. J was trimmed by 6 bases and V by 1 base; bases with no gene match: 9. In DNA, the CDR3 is TGTGCCAGCAGCTTAAGGGGCGGGAGTGGCGGCGAGCAGTACTTC. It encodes CASSLRGGSGGEQYF. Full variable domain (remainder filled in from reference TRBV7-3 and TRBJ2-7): GAGVSQTPSNKVTEKGKYVELRCDPISGHTALYWYRQSLGQGPEFLIYFQGTGAADDSGLPNDRFFAVRPEGSVSTLKIQRTERGDSAVYLCASSLRGGSGGEQYFGPGTRLTVT.

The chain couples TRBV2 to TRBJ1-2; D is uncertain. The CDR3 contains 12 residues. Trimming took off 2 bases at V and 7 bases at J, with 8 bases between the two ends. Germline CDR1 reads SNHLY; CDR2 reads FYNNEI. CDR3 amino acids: CASSEMQSGYTF. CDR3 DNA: TGTGCCAGCAGTGAAATGCAGAGTGGCTACACCTTC. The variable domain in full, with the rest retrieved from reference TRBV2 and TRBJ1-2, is EPEVTQTPSHQVTQMGQEVILRCVPISNHLYFYWYRQILGQKVEFLVSFYNNEISEKSEIFDDQFSVERPDGSNFTLKIRSTKLEDSAMYFCASSEMQSGYTFGSGTRLTVV.

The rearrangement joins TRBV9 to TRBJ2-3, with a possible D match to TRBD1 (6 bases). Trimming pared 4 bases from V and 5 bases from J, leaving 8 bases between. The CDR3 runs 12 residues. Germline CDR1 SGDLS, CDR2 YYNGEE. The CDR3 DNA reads TGTGCCAGCAGCACACAGGGAGATACGCAGTATTTT. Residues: CASSTQGDTQYF.

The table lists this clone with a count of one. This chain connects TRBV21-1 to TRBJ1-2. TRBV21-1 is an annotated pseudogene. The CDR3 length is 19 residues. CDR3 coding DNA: TGTGCCAGCAGCAAAGCAATTCGAGGGGCCAGGTGGTCTAACTATGGCTACACCTTC. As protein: CASSKAIRGARWSNYGYTF.

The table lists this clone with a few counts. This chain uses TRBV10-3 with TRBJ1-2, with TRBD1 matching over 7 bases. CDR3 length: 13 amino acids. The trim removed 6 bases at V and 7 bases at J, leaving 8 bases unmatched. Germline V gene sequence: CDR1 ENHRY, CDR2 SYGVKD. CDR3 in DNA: TGTGCCATCAGCCCGACAGGGTACTCTGGCTACACCTTC. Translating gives CAISPTGYSGYTF.

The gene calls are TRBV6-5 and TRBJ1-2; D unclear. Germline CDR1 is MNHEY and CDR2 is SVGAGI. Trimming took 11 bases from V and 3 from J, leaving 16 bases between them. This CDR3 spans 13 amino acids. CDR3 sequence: CACRGGRHYGYTF. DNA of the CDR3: TGTGCCTGTCGAGGTGGGAGACACTATGGCTACACCTTC.

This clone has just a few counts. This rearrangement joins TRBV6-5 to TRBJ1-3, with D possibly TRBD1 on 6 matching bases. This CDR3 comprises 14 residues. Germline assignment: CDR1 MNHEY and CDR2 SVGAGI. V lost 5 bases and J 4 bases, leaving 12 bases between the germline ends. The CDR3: CASSGQSAGNTIYF. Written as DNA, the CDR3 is TGTGCCAGCAGTGGACAGTCAGCAGGAAACACCATATATTTT.

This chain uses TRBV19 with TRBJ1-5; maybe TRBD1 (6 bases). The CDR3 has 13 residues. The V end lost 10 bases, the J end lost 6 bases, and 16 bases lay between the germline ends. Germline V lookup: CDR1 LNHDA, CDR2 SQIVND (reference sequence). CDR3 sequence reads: CATRGGASQPQHF. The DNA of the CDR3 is TGTGCCACCCGGGGGGGGGCTTCTCAGCCCCAGCATTTT.